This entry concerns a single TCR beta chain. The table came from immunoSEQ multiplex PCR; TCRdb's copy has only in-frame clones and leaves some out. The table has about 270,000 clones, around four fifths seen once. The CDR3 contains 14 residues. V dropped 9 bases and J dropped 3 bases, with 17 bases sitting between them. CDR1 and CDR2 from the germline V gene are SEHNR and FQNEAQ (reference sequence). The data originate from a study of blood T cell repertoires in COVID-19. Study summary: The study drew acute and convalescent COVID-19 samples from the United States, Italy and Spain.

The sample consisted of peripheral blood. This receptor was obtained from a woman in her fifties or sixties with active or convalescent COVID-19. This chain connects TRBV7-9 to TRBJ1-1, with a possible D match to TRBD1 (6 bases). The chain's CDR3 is CASPPGGPDTEAFF. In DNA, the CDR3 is TGTGCCAGTCCACCCGGGGGGCCAGACACTGAAGCTTTCTTT. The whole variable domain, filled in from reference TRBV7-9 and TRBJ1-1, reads DTGVSQNPRHKITKRGQNVTFRCDPISEHNRLYWYRQTLGQGPEFLTYFQNEAQLEKSRLLSDRFSAERPKGSFSTLEIQRTEQGDSAMYLCASPPGGPDTEAFFGQGTRLTVV.